The T cell receptor beta chain described here comes from a study of T cells in Graves' hyperthyroidism and ophthalmopathy. This clonotype appeared a few times. No antigen is known for it. General study results and limits: Before onset, by a median of approximately 6.8 months, the model predicted ophthalmopathy.

Amplification targeted TCR beta CDR3 regions from RNA transcripts. The HTBI primer set served for first-round RT-PCR of the TCR CDR3. TCRdb ran MiXCR on the multiplex PCR reads and lists one entry per CDR3 protein. This sample carries more than 500,000 distinct CDR3 sequences, 15% to 20% of them seen once, and the ten largest clones take approximately 30%. CDR3 size: 15 residues. The V and J ends lost 5 bases and 4 bases, in that order; junction bases with no gene match: 8. This rearrangement joins TRBV12-3 or TRBV12-4 to TRBJ2-3; 8 nucleotides match TRBD2. The specimen was blood. The sequence came from a woman younger than 45 with Graves' ophthalmopathy. This CDR3 is CASSPREGRADTQYF. Written as DNA, the CDR3 is TGTGCCAGCAGTCCACGGGAGGGTAGGGCAGATACGCAGTATTTT.